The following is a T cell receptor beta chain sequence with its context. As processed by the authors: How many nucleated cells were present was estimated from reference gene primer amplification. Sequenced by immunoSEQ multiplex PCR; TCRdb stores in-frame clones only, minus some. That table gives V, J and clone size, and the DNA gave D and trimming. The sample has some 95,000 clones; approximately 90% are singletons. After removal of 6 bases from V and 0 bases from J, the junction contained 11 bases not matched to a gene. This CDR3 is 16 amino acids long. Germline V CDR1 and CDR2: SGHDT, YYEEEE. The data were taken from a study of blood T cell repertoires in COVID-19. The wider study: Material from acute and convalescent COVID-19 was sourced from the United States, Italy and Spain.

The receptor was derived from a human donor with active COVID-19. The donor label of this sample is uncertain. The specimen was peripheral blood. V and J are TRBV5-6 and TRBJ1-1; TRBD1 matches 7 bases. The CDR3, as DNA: TGTGCCAGCACTCTTTATCTAGGGACAGTGAACACTGAAGCTTTCTTT. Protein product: CASTLYLGTVNTEAFF.